This T cell receptor beta chain was sequenced in a study of T cell responses to AZD1222 COVID-19 vaccine. Study outcomes and limitations: Seropositive at baseline were only 5 or 6 AZD1222 recipients. Spike-wide coverage was observed for vaccine-associated CD4 TCRs, with dominant responses at 160-218 and 743-854. Donors were mostly white British, more females; clonal diversity possibly underestimated.

Second doses at about 4 or about 12 weeks were pooled. About this clone: Its specificity is unknown.

Assay used: immunoSEQ multiplex PCR; TCRdb lists only in-frame clones, some missing. This table holds some 190,000 clones, about nine tenths found once. CDR3 length: 14 residues. The V end was cut by 3 bases, the J end by 4 bases, with 12 bases between. Germline-derived CDR1 and CDR2 are KGHSH and LQKENI. The sequenced sample was peripheral blood, obtained 28 days after the second AZD1222 dose. The V gene is TRBV18, the J gene TRBJ2-5, with D tentatively TRBD1 or TRBD2 (5 bases each). This TCR derives from an adult who received the AZD1222 COVID-19 vaccine. The CDR3 DNA reads as TGTGCCAGCTCACCTCAGACGGGGCGAGAGACCCAGTACTTC. It yields the protein CASSPQTGRETQYF.